The 23 T cell receptor beta chains below come from one sample, sequenced in a study of neurological immune-mediated disorders. MiXCR was run by TCRdb on the 5' RACE reads, yielding one entry per CDR3 protein. The data hold fewer than 110,000 distinct CDR3 sequences, with more than 10% observed a single time. Time point meaning: longitudinal time-point 3. Material: PBMCs. The source is a female donor with HTLV-1-associated myelopathy (HAM/TSP).

The table lists this clonotype with many counts. The V and J genes are TRBV5-1 and TRBJ1-6; D unresolved. V lost 4 bases, J lost 3 bases, and 14 bases lay in between. CDR1 and CDR2 (germline): SGHRS, YFSETQ. The CDR3 spans 16 residues. The CDR3 loop reads CASSLILGGYNSPLHF. In DNA form, the CDR3 reads TGCGCCAGCAGCCTGATACTAGGAGGCTATAATTCACCCCTCCACTTT.

This clonotype was detected ten times or more. This chain uses TRBV5-1 with TRBJ2-5, with D perhaps given as TRBD1 or TRBD2 (6 bases each). The CDR3 is made up of 16 amino acids. Germline CDR1 reads SGHRS; CDR2 reads YFSETQ. The V and J ends lost 1 base and 5 bases respectively, with 18 bases between them. DNA for the CDR3: TGCGCCAGCAGCTTGTTCCAGGGGAGGTCGGGCGAGACCCAGTACTTC. Its protein is CASSLFQGRSGETQYF.

Many counts were recorded for this clonotype. This rearrangement joins TRBV24-1 to TRBJ2-3, with no clear D. CDR1 and CDR2 from the germline V gene are KGHDR and SFDVKD. The CDR3 extends over 13 amino acids. Trimming stripped 6 bases from V and 6 bases from J, with 12 bases between. CDR3 residues: CATSLSARDTQYF. In DNA form, the CDR3 reads TGTGCCACCAGTCTGAGTGCGCGGGATACGCAGTATTTT.

This clonotype showed up many times. This chain uses TRBV20-1 with TRBJ2-7, with no clear D. Trimming removed 6 bases from V and 2 bases from J, with 14 bases in between. CDR3 length: 13 residues. CDR1 and CDR2 (germline): DFQATT, SNEGSKA (reference sequence). CDR3 in DNA: TGCAGTGCGGAAGGACGCTCTACCTACGAGCAGTACTTC. It specifies CSAEGRSTYEQYF.

This clonotype was detected many times. The V gene is TRBV5-1, the J gene TRBJ2-5; maybe TRBD2 (6 bases). CDR1 and CDR2 from the germline V gene are SGHRS and YFSETQ. V lost 4 bases and J 5 bases, leaving 15 bases between the germline ends. The CDR3 runs to 14 residues. The CDR3: CASSRRGKEETQYF. CDR3 DNA: TGCGCCAGCAGCCGCCGGGGGAAGGAGGAGACCCAGTACTTC.

There are many counts of this clonotype. The J gene is TRBJ2-7, the V gene TRBV5-1; D gene ambiguous. The CDR3 sequence is 13 residues long. Germline V CDR1 and CDR2: SGHRS, YFSETQ. V lost 8 bases and J 3 bases, leaving 15 bases between the germline ends. Written as DNA, the CDR3 is TGCGCCAGTAGTACGATCGCCAGCTACGAGCAGTACTTC. Protein: CASSTIASYEQYF.

The chain is built from TRBV5-1 and TRBJ2-3; 13 nucleotides line up with TRBD2. This CDR3 comprises 17 residues. Germline values: CDR1 SGHRS, CDR2 YFSETQ. With V trimmed by 4 bases and J by 2 bases, 7 bases remained unmatched. CDR3: CASSRGTSGADTDTQYF. DNA of the CDR3: TGCGCCAGCAGCCGGGGGACTAGCGGGGCTGACACAGATACGCAGTATTTT.

This clonotype was observed at least ten times. The chain joins TRBV5-1 to TRBJ2-2; 8 positions agree with TRBD1. This CDR3 region has 15 residues. Looked up from germline, CDR1 is SGHRS and CDR2 is YFSETQ. J lost 6 bases, V lost 0 bases, and 4 bases had no gene match. In nucleotides, the CDR3 is TGCGCCAGCAGCTTGGTGGGACAGGTATCCGGGGAGCTGTTTTTT. This encodes CASSLVGQVSGELFF.

The chain carries TRBV19 and TRBJ2-2; 7 nucleotides match TRBD2. After removal of 11 bases from V and 4 bases from J, the junction contained 13 bases not matched to a gene. Germline values: CDR1 LNHDA, CDR2 SQIVND (reference sequence). This CDR3 has 15 amino acids. CDR3 sequence reads: CASQWGGIGTGELFF. CDR3 coding DNA: TGTGCCTCCCAATGGGGGGGTATTGGCACCGGGGAGCTGTTTTTT.

This clonotype was counted ten times or more. The rearrangement joins TRBV7-9 to TRBJ2-1, with D perhaps matching TRBD1 or TRBD2 (7 bases each). Trimming removed 5 bases from V and 2 bases from J, with 22 bases in between. CDR1 and CDR2 (germline): SEHNR, FQNEAQ (reference sequence). The CDR3 extends over 18 amino acids. The CDR3 DNA sequence: TGTGCCAGCAGCCCGAGGGGAGGGGGCTCCTTGGCCTACAATGAGCAGTTCTTC. As protein: CASSPRGGGSLAYNEQFF.

This clonotype was observed at least ten times. The V call is TRBV5-1, the J call TRBJ1-1, with D uncertain. The CDR3 consists of 14 residues. In germline, CDR1 is SGHRS, CDR2 YFSETQ. V gave up 6 bases and J gave up 7 bases, with 19 bases separating them. CDR3 residues: CASTDGSSGYEAFF. CDR3 nucleotides: TGCGCCAGCACCGACGGATCCTCCGGTTATGAAGCTTTCTTT.

This clonotype was detected ten times or more. V usage is TRBV20-1 and J usage is TRBJ2-1, with 8 bases aligning to TRBD2. CDR3 size: 15 residues. Germline CDR1 and CDR2: DFQATT and SNEGSKA (reference sequence). J gave up 8 bases and V 0 bases, and 9 bases lay outside the gene matches. CDR3 nucleotides: TGCAGTGCTAGAGACAGCGGGGGTTATTCACATGAGCAGTTCTTC. It encodes CSARDSGGYSHEQFF.

Many counts were recorded for this clonotype. This sequence joins TRBV5-1 and TRBJ1-1; D gene unclear. The CDR3 extends over 13 amino acids. The V and J ends lost 1 base and 7 bases respectively, with 11 bases between them. Germline V lookup: CDR1 SGHRS, CDR2 YFSETQ. Written as DNA, the CDR3 is TGCGCCAGCAGCTTGACATGGTTGAGTGAAGCTTTCTTT. Protein product: CASSLTWLSEAFF. The full variable domain, its missing parts supplied by reference TRBV5-1 and TRBJ1-1, is KAGVTQTPRYLIKTRGQQVTLSCSPISGHRSVSWYQQTPGQGLQFLFEYFSETQRNKGNFPGRFSGRQFSNSRSEMNVSTLELGDSALYLCASSLTWLSEAFFGQGTRLTVV.

This clonotype was counted ten times or more. Germline is not matched at one junction end, which may reflect a read error. The V and J genes are TRBV5-1 and TRBJ2-7; TRBD2 is a possible D gene (5 bases). This CDR3 is 13 amino acids long. In germline, CDR1 is SGHRS, CDR2 YFSETQ. Here the CDR3 reads CASSLVGEYEQYF. The CDR3 bases are TGTGCCAGCAGTTTAGTTGGGGAGTACGAGCAGTACTTC.

This clonotype came up many times. The gene calls are TRBV20-1 and TRBJ1-4; no clear D gene. The germline V and J ends were trimmed by 3 bases and 6 bases, with 17 bases remaining between them. Germline CDR1 is DFQATT and CDR2 is SNEGSKA (reference sequence). This CDR3 has 15 residues. Here the CDR3 DNA reads TGCAGTGCTAGGGGCTTTTCGGGGAAACATGAAAAACTGTTTTTT. Translating it yields CSARGFSGKHEKLFF.

Details on this clonotype: Since a much larger clone is just one base distant, this may be a read error. The rearrangement links TRBV20-1 to TRBJ2-5, with 8 bases aligning to TRBD2. Per the germline V gene, CDR1 is DFQATT and CDR2 is SNEGSKA (reference sequence). This CDR3 is built from 13 residues. The CDR3 loop reads CSASSGGQETQHF. In nucleotides, the CDR3 is TGCAGTGCTTCGAGCGGGGGACAAGAGACCCAGCACTTC.

This clonotype was detected many times. This chain connects TRBV4-1 to TRBJ2-1; TRBD1 might be the D (6 bases). Trimming stripped 2 bases from V and 10 bases from J, with 15 bases between. This CDR3 spans 14 amino acids. Per the germline V gene, CDR1 is MGHRA and CDR2 is YSYEKL. DNA for the CDR3: TGCGCCAGCAGCCAACTCTTGGGTGGGACAGAGCAGTTCTTC. This sequence encodes CASSQLLGGTEQFF.

This clonotype showed up many times. The CDR3 DNA is TGTGCTACCGCGGAGTGGGGGGGGACTGAGCAGTTCTTC. It specifies CATAEWGGTEQFF. V usage is TRBV15 and J usage is TRBJ2-1, with 7 bases fitting TRBD2. Germline CDR1 is LNHNV and CDR2 is YYDKDF (reference sequence). The CDR3 extends over 13 amino acids.

This clonotype was counted many times. The V and J genes are TRBV12-3 or TRBV12-4 and TRBJ2-7, with 7 bases fitting TRBD1. The CDR3 contains 14 residues. V trimming: 6 bases; J trimming: 5 bases; junction bases outside the gene matches: 10. CDR3 region: CASSRSGGGNEQYF. CDR3 sequence (DNA): TGTGCCAGCAGCAGGTCAGGGGGTGGCAACGAGCAGTACTTC.

This clonotype was detected ten times or more. The rearrangement uses TRBV7-9 and TRBJ2-2; no firm D call. CDR1 and CDR2 (germline): SEHNR, FQNEAQ (reference sequence). V shed 2 bases and J shed 5 bases, with 9 bases lying between them. The CDR3 is made up of 14 amino acids. The CDR3 spells CASSLTSDTGELFF. CDR3 in DNA: TGTGCCAGCAGCTTAACGAGCGATACCGGGGAGCTGTTTTTT.

This clonotype was seen repeatedly, ten times or more. The chain recombines TRBV12-3 or TRBV12-4 with TRBJ2-7; D gene unclear. Trimming shortened V by 3 bases and J by 3 bases, and 9 bases separated the two germline ends. CDR3 length: 13 amino acids. CDR3 bases: TGTGCCAGCAGTTTGGGGTACCTCTACGAGCAGTACTTC. Its translation: CASSLGYLYEQYF.

This clonotype has a count of ten or more. The chain recombines TRBV5-1 with TRBJ2-7; TRBD1 aligns across 7 bases. J lost 5 bases, V lost 4 bases, and 9 bases had no gene match. This CDR3 is 14 amino acids long. Germline V gene data show CDR1 as SGHRS and CDR2 as YFSETQ. The CDR3 coding sequence is TGCGCCAGCAGCCTCGGGGACAGTTCCAACGAGCAGTACTTC. This sequence encodes CASSLGDSSNEQYF.

V usage is TRBV12-3 or TRBV12-4 and J usage is TRBJ2-1; D is possibly TRBD2 (6 bases). CDR3 length: 15 residues. Trimming cost V 6 bases and J 0 bases, with 12 bases left between them. CDR3 nucleotide sequence: TGTGCCAGCAGAGCCCCGGGGGTCTCCTACAATGAGCAGTTCTTC. Translating it yields CASRAPGVSYNEQFF.